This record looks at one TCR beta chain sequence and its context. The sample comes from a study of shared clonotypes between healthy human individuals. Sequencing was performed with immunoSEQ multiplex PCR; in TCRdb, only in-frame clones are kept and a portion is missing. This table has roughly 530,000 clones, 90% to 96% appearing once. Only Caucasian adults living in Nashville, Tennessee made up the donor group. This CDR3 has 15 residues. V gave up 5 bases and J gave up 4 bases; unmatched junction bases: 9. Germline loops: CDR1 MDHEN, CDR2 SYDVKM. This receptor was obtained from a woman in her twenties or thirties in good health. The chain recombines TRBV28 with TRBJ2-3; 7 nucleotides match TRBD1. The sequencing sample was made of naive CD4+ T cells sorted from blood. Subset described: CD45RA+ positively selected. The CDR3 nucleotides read TGTGCCAGCAGTCTAGGGGGCGCCAGCCCAGATACGCAGTATTTT. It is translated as CASSLGGASPDTQYF.